The 19 T cell receptor beta chains in this list originate from one sample, sequenced in a study of T cell responses to AZD1222 COVID-19 vaccine. The assay was immunoSEQ multiplex PCR, and TCRdb's table has in-frame clones only and misses some. The data contain some 120,000 clones, roughly 90% of them singletons. This specimen consisted of peripheral blood, obtained on day 0 of MenACWY control vaccination. The receptors stem from an adult in good health.

This chain connects TRBV2 to TRBJ2-1, with D possibly being TRBD2 (6 bases). The CDR3 runs to 14 residues. Trimming removed 6 bases at V and 4 bases at J, with 13 bases between. Germline-derived CDR1 and CDR2 are SNHLY and FYNNEI. The DNA for the CDR3 is TGTGCCAGCAGGAGCGGAGGAGGGTACAATGAGCAGTTCTTC. It yields the protein CASRSGGGYNEQFF.

The chain carries TRBV6-2 or TRBV6-3 and TRBJ1-1; D ambiguous. V shed 0 bases and J shed 1 base, with 6 bases lying between them. From germline, CDR1 is MNHEY and CDR2 SVGEGT. There are 14 residues in the CDR3. CDR3 residues: CASSYSGENTEAFF. The CDR3 nucleotides are TGTGCCAGCAGTTACTCCGGTGAGAACACTGAAGCTTTCTTT.

The V and J genes are TRBV2 and TRBJ1-3; 9 bases map to TRBD1. This CDR3 has 15 amino acids. The germline gives CDR1 SNHLY, CDR2 FYNNEI. V shed 6 bases, J shed 2 bases, and the junction held 5 bases outside the gene matches. The CDR3 nucleotides are TGTGCCAGCAGGCGACAGGGGGTAACTGGAAACACCATATATTTT. It translates to CASRRQGVTGNTIYF.

This clone turned up a few times. CDR3 region: CASLPPDRVNTEAFF. The CDR3 nucleotides read TGTGCCAGCCTCCCCCCGGACAGGGTGAACACTGAAGCTTTCTTT. This chain joins TRBV2 and TRBJ1-1, with 8 nucleotides matching TRBD1. Trimming at V came to 8 bases and at J to 0 bases, leaving 8 bases not matched to a gene. The CDR3 loop spans 15 amino acids. CDR1 is SNHLY and CDR2 is FYNNEI in the germline V gene. Complete variable domain (other parts from reference TRBV2 and TRBJ1-1): EPEVTQTPSHQVTQMGQEVILRCVPISNHLYFYWYRQILGQKVEFLVSFYNNEISEKSEIFDDQFSVERPDGSNFTLKIRSTKLEDSAMYFCASLPPDRVNTEAFFGQGTRLTVV.

The V gene is TRBV6-5, the J gene TRBJ2-1; either TRBD1 or TRBD2 may fit D (5 bases each). Per the germline V gene, CDR1 is MNHEY and CDR2 is SVGAGI. Between the trimmed V and J ends, which lost 5 bases and 7 bases, there was a span of 18 bases. This CDR3 is 15 amino acids long. The CDR3 region is CASSRTGRGANEQFF. The CDR3 nucleotides read TGTGCCAGCAGTAGGACTGGCCGAGGGGCGAATGAGCAGTTCTTC.

This clone has only a few counts. The chain has TRBV12-3 or TRBV12-4 and TRBJ2-5, with D possibly called TRBD1 or TRBD2 (5 bases each). This CDR3 has 12 residues. The germline V and J ends were trimmed by 3 bases and 5 bases, with 7 bases remaining between them. The CDR3 region has the DNA TGTGCCAGCAGTTTCTGGGGGGAGACCCAGTACTTC. This sequence encodes CASSFWGETQYF.

This clone was seen once. The V call is TRBV12-3 or TRBV12-4, the J call TRBJ2-3; weak D call: TRBD2 (6 bases). The length of the CDR3 is 13 residues. Trimming took 1 base from V and 4 from J, leaving 6 bases between them. The CDR3 loop is CASSLGEADTQYF. The CDR3 nucleotides read TGTGCCAGCAGTTTAGGGGAGGCAGATACGCAGTATTTT.

The gene calls are TRBV5-1 and TRBJ1-1; perhaps TRBD1 as D (5 bases). Germline CDR1 and CDR2: SGHRS and YFSETQ. CDR3 length: 15 amino acids. V was trimmed by 0 bases and J by 5 bases, leaving 14 bases between them. CDR3 protein: CASSLEWGRETEAFF. The CDR3 DNA reads TGCGCCAGCAGCTTGGAATGGGGCAGGGAGACTGAAGCTTTCTTT.

The chain has TRBV9 and TRBJ1-2, with D possibly matching TRBD1 (5 bases). Germline V gene sequence: CDR1 SGDLS, CDR2 YYNGEE. Trimming removed 3 bases at V and 5 bases at J, with 26 bases between. The CDR3 is 18 residues long. CDR3 sequence: CASSATGTQGRGEYGYTF. Here the CDR3 DNA reads TGTGCCAGCAGCGCGACCGGGACCCAAGGACGGGGGGAGTATGGCTACACCTTC.

V and J are TRBV6-2 or TRBV6-3 and TRBJ2-3, with TRBD2 identical over 14 bases. In germline, CDR1 is MNHEY, CDR2 SVGEGT. The CDR3 is made up of 18 amino acids. Trimming cost V 2 bases and J 7 bases; bases outside gene matches: 11. The CDR3 region has the DNA TGTGCCAGCAGTTACCCCACCGGGACTAGCGGGAGTAGAAATACGCAGTATTTT. Amino acids: CASSYPTGTSGSRNTQYF.

CDR3 DNA: TGTGCCAGCAGCCCCCTGACTAGCGGGAGGAGTCGCCCGAACACCGGGGAGCTGTTTTTT. It codes for CASSPLTSGRSRPNTGELFF. This rearrangement joins TRBV28 to TRBJ2-2; 13 bases are a match to TRBD2. CDR3 size: 20 residues. With V trimmed by 6 bases and J by 0 bases, 13 bases remained unmatched. The germline gives CDR1 MDHEN, CDR2 SYDVKM. The entire variable domain, with the rest obtained from reference TRBV28 and TRBJ2-2, is as follows: DVKVTQSSRYLVKRTGEKVFLECVQDMDHENMFWYRQDPGLGLRLIYFSYDVKMKEKGDIPEGYSVSREKKERFSLILESASTNQTSMYLCASSPLTSGRSRPNTGELFFGEGSRLTVL.

CDR3 residues: CASSPRGRSNYGYTF. The CDR3 bases are TGTGCCAGCAGCCCCCGGGGACGGTCTAACTATGGCTACACCTTC. The chain carries TRBV3-1 (or the pseudogene TRBV3-2) and TRBJ1-2, with D maybe TRBD1 (5 bases). The CDR3 sequence is 15 residues long. The V and J ends lost 4 bases and 0 bases respectively, with 12 bases between them. Germline CDR1 and CDR2: LGHDT and YNNKEL (reference sequence).

The CDR3 here is CASSTRTTGTRGYTF. Written as DNA, the CDR3 is TGTGCCAGCAGCACCCGAACAACAGGGACGAGGGGCTACACCTTC. The chain is built from TRBV9 and TRBJ1-2, with a tentative D call TRBD1 (6 bases). There are 15 residues in the CDR3. Germline V gives CDR1 SGDLS, CDR2 YYNGEE. V lost 4 bases, J lost 8 bases, and 21 bases lay in between. Combining the CDR3 with reference TRBV9 and TRBJ1-2 gives the whole variable domain DSGVTQTPKHLITATGQRVTLRCSPRSGDLSVYWYQQSLDQGLQFLIQYYNGEERAKGNILERFSAQQFPDLHSELNLSSLELGDSALYFCASSTRTTGTRGYTFGSGTRLTVV.

CDR3 DNA sequence: TGTGCCAGCCGGTCCGGGGGCCAGCCCCAGCATTTT. Its translation is CASRSGGQPQHF. The chain is built from TRBV19 and TRBJ1-5, with D possibly being TRBD1 (6 bases). The germline V gene has CDR1 LNHDA and CDR2 SQIVND (reference sequence). The CDR3 consists of 12 residues. The germline V and J ends were trimmed by 9 bases and 7 bases, with 13 bases remaining between them.

The V call is TRBV6-2 or TRBV6-3, the J call TRBJ1-2, with a tentative D call TRBD1 (5 bases). Trimming removed 5 bases from V and 2 bases from J, with 6 bases in between. CDR3 length: 12 amino acids. Germline lookup yields CDR1 MNHEY and CDR2 SVGEGT. The CDR3 region is CASSGDNYGYTF. CDR3 bases: TGTGCCAGCAGTGGGGACAACTATGGCTACACCTTC.

The chain is built from TRBV20-1 and TRBJ2-3; TRBD2 aligns across 11 bases. The CDR3 covers 19 residues. Germline V gene sequence: CDR1 DFQATT, CDR2 SNEGSKA (reference sequence). Trimming took 3 bases from V and 2 from J; bases not matched to a gene: 16. Here the CDR3 reads CSASDQDYPTSGTTDTQYF. In DNA form, the CDR3 reads TGCAGTGCTAGTGACCAGGATTACCCGACTAGCGGGACCACAGATACGCAGTATTTT.

CDR3 region: CASSYSSSGSETQYF. CDR3 nucleotide sequence: TGTGCCAGCAGTTACTCCTCTAGCGGGAGTGAGACCCAGTACTTC. The genes are TRBV6-2 or TRBV6-3 and TRBJ2-5; 10 positions agree with TRBD2. V shed 0 bases, J shed 5 bases, and the junction held 3 bases outside the gene matches. In germline, CDR1 is MNHEY, CDR2 SVGEGT. The CDR3 has 15 amino acids.

The rearrangement uses TRBV5-1 and TRBJ1-3; 10 positions agree with TRBD1. V trimming: 4 bases; J trimming: 4 bases; junction bases outside the gene matches: 5. The germline V gene has CDR1 SGHRS and CDR2 YFSETQ. The CDR3 sequence is 15 residues long. CDR3 protein: CASSVDRGTGNTIYF. In DNA form, the CDR3 reads TGCGCCAGCAGCGTGGACAGGGGGACAGGAAACACCATATATTTT. The whole variable domain, filled in from reference TRBV5-1 and TRBJ1-3, reads KAGVTQTPRYLIKTRGQQVTLSCSPISGHRSVSWYQQTPGQGLQFLFEYFSETQRNKGNFPGRFSGRQFSNSRSEMNVSTLELGDSALYLCASSVDRGTGNTIYFGEGSWLTVV.

This clone showed up just a few times. The sample holds other DNA sequences that translate to the same CDR3. The chain has TRBV10-3 and TRBJ1-2; D perhaps matches TRBD1 (6 bases). CDR1 and CDR2 (germline): ENHRY, SYGVKD. This CDR3 region has 12 residues. The germline V and J ends were trimmed by 3 bases and 8 bases, with 10 bases remaining between them. CDR3 coding DNA: TGTGCCATCAGTGAAGGGGGTCTCGGCTACACCTTC. Its translation is CAISEGGLGYTF.